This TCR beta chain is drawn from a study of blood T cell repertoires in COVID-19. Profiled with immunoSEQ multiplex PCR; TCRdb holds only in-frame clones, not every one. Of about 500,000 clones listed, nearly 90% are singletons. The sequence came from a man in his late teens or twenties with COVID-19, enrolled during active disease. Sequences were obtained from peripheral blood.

The CDR3 region is CASSYLGQGVGETQYF. CDR3 DNA sequence: TGCGCCAGCAGCTACCTGGGACAGGGTGTAGGGGAGACCCAGTACTTC. This chain uses TRBV5-1 with TRBJ2-5, with 9 nucleotides matching TRBD1. The germline V gene has CDR1 SGHRS and CDR2 YFSETQ. The J segment lost 5 bases and the V segment lost 3 bases, leaving 11 bases of the junction unmatched. The CDR3 is 16 residues long. Complete variable domain (other parts from reference TRBV5-1 and TRBJ2-5): KAGVTQTPRYLIKTRGQQVTLSCSPISGHRSVSWYQQTPGQGLQFLFEYFSETQRNKGNFPGRFSGRQFSNSRSEMNVSTLELGDSALYLCASSYLGQGVGETQYFGPGTRLLVL.